This TCR beta chain emerged from a study of blood T cell repertoires in COVID-19. On the study more broadly: The United States, Italy and Spain provided the acute and convalescent COVID-19 samples. The analysed material was cDNA or gDNA that came from T cells, B-cell-depleted T cells, or PBMCs.

Original analysis: Amplifying reference gene primers gave estimates of nucleated cell counts. Repertoires were generated with immunoSEQ multiplex PCR, while TCRdb's copy carries only in-frame clones and drops some. That table supplies the V and J calls and clone size; D and trimming were determined from the DNA. This sample has 250,000 or so clones; nearly 85% occur once, and the top ten carry more than 5%. Germline CDR1 reads LNHDA; CDR2 reads SQIVND (reference sequence). The CDR3 is made up of 15 amino acids. The V end was cut by 4 bases, the J end by 6 bases, with 13 bases between. The sample was peripheral blood. The receptor's source is a human donor in a cohort sampled during active COVID-19. This chain uses TRBV19 with TRBJ1-6; D is perhaps TRBD1 (6 bases). The CDR3 loop is CASSTGQRSNSPLHF. The CDR3 bases are TGTGCCAGTAGTACCGGACAGCGCTCTAATTCACCCCTCCACTTT.